This T cell receptor beta chain emerged from a study of blood T cell repertoires in COVID-19. About the research overall: Both acute and convalescent COVID-19 samples were obtained from the United States, Italy and Spain. Sample material is recorded as cDNA or gDNA derived from T cells, B-cell-depleted T cells, or PBMCs.

Per the original data handling: Estimation of nucleated cell counts was performed using reference gene primer amplification. Method: immunoSEQ multiplex PCR; TCRdb's copy keeps in-frame clones and lacks some. The D gene and trimming were derived from the DNA, and the V and J assignments and clone size from that table. The data show tens of thousands of clones, around four fifths seen once. The CDR3 covers 12 residues. Trimming shortened V by 2 bases and J by 8 bases, and 9 bases separated the two germline ends. Germline V gene lookup returns CDR1 SEHNR and CDR2 FQNEAQ (reference sequence). Material: peripheral blood. This receptor was identified in a human donor in a cohort sampled during active COVID-19. The V and J genes are TRBV7-9 and TRBJ1-1; D is unclear. CDR3 region: CASSLWQSEAFF. As DNA, the CDR3 is TGTGCCAGCAGCTTATGGCAATCCGAAGCTTTCTTT.